One sample yielded the 11 T cell receptor beta chains listed below, sequenced in a study of shared clonotypes between healthy human individuals. Only CD45RO-negative cells positively selected for CCR7 counted as naive CD8 cells, so terminally differentiated effector memory CD45RA+ cells were excluded. TCRdb keeps only in-frame clones here, not all; method: immunoSEQ multiplex PCR. The repertoire consists of some 2,000,000 clones, with roughly 95% occurring once and the leading ten covering 1% to 1.3%. Sequencing used naive CD8+ T cells sorted from blood. The receptor set was obtained from a young man in good health.

This chain uses TRBV5-6 with TRBJ2-1; 10 bases fit TRBD1. This CDR3 has 13 residues. Germline assignment: CDR1 SGHDT and CDR2 YYEEEE. The V segment lost 5 bases and the J segment 9 bases; nucleotides outside the gene matches: 5. DNA for the CDR3: TGTGCCAGCAGATGGGACAGGGGCGGTGAGCAGTTCTTC. Protein: CASRWDRGGEQFF.

The chain links TRBV2 to TRBJ2-7; TRBD1 aligns across 7 bases. The CDR3 is 18 residues long. Germline V gene sequence: CDR1 SNHLY, CDR2 FYNNEI. J lost 2 bases, V lost 0 bases, and 13 bases had no gene match. The CDR3 DNA sequence: TGTGCCAGCAGTGAAGCGGGGGATAGGGACAGCGGTACCTACGAGCAGTACTTC. Protein product: CASSEAGDRDSGTYEQYF.

V and J are TRBV6-1 and TRBJ1-5; D is uncertain. V lost 3 bases to trimming and J lost 6 bases, with 12 bases between them. The length of the CDR3 is 14 residues. CDR1 and CDR2 from the germline V gene are MNHNS and SASEGT. In DNA form, the CDR3 reads TGTGCCAGCAGTGATGGACCTCCGGGTCAGCCCCAGCATTTT. As protein: CASSDGPPGQPQHF.

The chain joins TRBV15 to TRBJ1-2, with 11 bases identical to TRBD1. Unmatched junction bases numbered 7, after V lost 7 bases and J lost 3 bases. CDR1 is LNHNV and CDR2 is YYDKDF in the germline V gene (reference sequence). The CDR3 has 15 amino acids. Here the CDR3 DNA reads TGTGCCACCACCGACGGACAGGGGGCTTACTATGGCTACACCTTC. As protein: CATTDGQGAYYGYTF. Filled out from reference TRBV15 and TRBJ1-2, the complete variable domain reads DAMVIQNPRYQVTQFGKPVTLSCSQTLNHNVMYWYQQKSSQAPKLLFHYYDKDFNNEADTPDNFQSRRPNTSFCFLDIRSPGLGDTAMYLCATTDGQGAYYGYTFGSGTRLTVV.

The chain couples TRBV29-1 to TRBJ2-1, with D perhaps TRBD1 (9 bases). Trimming removed 3 bases at V and 8 bases at J, with 20 bases between. The CDR3 totals 15 residues. Germline lookup yields CDR1 SQVTM and CDR2 ANQGSEA. The CDR3 DNA reads TGCAGCGTTGAGCGGCGGGGGGACAGGGCCGATGAGCAGTTCTTC. Amino acids: CSVERRGDRADEQFF.

The rearrangement uses TRBV27 and TRBJ2-7; 9 positions match TRBD2. From germline, CDR1 is MNHEY and CDR2 SMNVEV (reference sequence). Trimming cost V 3 bases and J 5 bases; bases outside gene matches: 5. The CDR3 sequence is 14 residues long. CDR3 nucleotide sequence: TGTGCCAGCAGTTTGGCTAGCGGGAAAAACGAGCAGTACTTC. Encoded protein: CASSLASGKNEQYF.

The chain links TRBV11-2 to TRBJ2-7; D remains unclear. Germline V lookup: CDR1 SGHAT, CDR2 FQNNGV. The length of the CDR3 is 12 residues. V gave up 0 bases and J gave up 6 bases, with 6 bases separating them. The CDR3 region is CASSLDKAEQYF. CDR3 sequence (DNA): TGTGCCAGCAGCTTAGATAAGGCCGAGCAGTACTTC. Using reference TRBV11-2 and TRBJ2-7 for the parts outside the CDR3, the full variable domain is EAGVAQSPRYKIIEKRQSVAFWCNPISGHATLYWYQQILGQGPKLLIQFQNNGVVDDSQLPKDRFSAERLKGVDSTLKIQPAKLEDSAVYLCASSLDKAEQYFGPGTRLTVT.

This chain connects TRBV11-2 to TRBJ2-1; D is unresolved. This CDR3 contains 15 residues. Trimming removed 0 bases at V and 7 bases at J, with 13 bases between. CDR1 is SGHAT and CDR2 is FQNNGV in the germline V gene. The DNA of the CDR3 is TGTGCCAGCAGCTTAGAGGGCTACCGAATTAATGAGCAGTTCTTC. It translates to CASSLEGYRINEQFF.

The chain uses TRBV19 and TRBJ1-1; 7 nucleotides align to TRBD1. Trimming took 10 bases from V and 4 from J; bases not matched to a gene: 3. The CDR3 spans 11 residues. The V gene's germline CDR1 is LNHDA and CDR2 SQIVND (reference sequence). CDR3 nucleotide sequence: TGTGCCATCCGGACAGGCACTGAAGCTTTCTTT. Translating it yields CAIRTGTEAFF.

J is TRBJ2-7 and V is TRBV2; 9 bases map to TRBD2. Germline V gene data show CDR1 as SNHLY and CDR2 as FYNNEI. The CDR3 sequence is 14 residues long. Trimming cost V 8 bases and J 6 bases; bases outside gene matches: 11. This CDR3 reads CASAYSGLAPEQYF. CDR3 nucleotides: TGTGCCAGCGCTTACTCGGGACTAGCCCCCGAGCAGTACTTC.

Comments on this clone: Within the sample, other DNA sequences also encode this same CDR3. The chain recombines TRBV5-1 with TRBJ1-1, with a possible D match to TRBD1 (6 bases). Trimming removed 0 bases at V and 4 bases at J, with 10 bases between. The CDR3 length is 14 residues. Germline loops: CDR1 SGHRS, CDR2 YFSETQ. In DNA, the CDR3 is TGCGCCAGCAGCTTGGAGGGGGGTGGCACTGAAGCTTTCTTT. It codes for CASSLEGGGTEAFF.